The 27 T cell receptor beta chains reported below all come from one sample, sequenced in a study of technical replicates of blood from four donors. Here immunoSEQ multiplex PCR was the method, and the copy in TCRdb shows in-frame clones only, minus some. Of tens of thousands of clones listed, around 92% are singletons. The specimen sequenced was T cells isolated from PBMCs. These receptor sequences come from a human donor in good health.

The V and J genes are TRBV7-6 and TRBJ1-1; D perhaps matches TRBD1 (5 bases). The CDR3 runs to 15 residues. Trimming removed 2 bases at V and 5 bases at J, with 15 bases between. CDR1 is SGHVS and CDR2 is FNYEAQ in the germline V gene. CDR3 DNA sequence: TGTGCCAGCAGCTTAAGGGGAGGGAGGGGAACTGAAGCTTTCTTT. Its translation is CASSLRGGRGTEAFF.

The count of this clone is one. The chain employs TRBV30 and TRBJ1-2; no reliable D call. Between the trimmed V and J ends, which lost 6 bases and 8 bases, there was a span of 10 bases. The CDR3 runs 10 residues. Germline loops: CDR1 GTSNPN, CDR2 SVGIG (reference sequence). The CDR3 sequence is CACAHTGYTF. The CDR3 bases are TGTGCCTGTGCCCACACCGGCTACACCTTC.

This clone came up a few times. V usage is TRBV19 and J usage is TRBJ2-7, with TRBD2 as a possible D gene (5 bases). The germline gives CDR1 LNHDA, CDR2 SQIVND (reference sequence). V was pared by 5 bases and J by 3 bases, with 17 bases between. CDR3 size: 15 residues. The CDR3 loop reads CASSGRYEKFYEQYF. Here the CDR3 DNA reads TGTGCCAGTAGTGGGAGATACGAAAAGTTCTACGAGCAGTACTTC.

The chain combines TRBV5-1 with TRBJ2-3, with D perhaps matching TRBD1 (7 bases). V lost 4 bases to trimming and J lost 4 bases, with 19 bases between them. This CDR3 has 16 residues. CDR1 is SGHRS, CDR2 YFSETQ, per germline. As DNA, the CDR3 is TGCGCCAGCAGCACCCCCCGCGGGACAGACGCAGATACGCAGTATTTT. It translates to CASSTPRGTDADTQYF.

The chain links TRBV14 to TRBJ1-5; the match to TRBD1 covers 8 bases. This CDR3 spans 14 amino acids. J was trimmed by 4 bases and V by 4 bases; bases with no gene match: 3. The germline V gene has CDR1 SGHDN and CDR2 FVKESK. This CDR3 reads CASSRTGNNQPQHF. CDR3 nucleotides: TGTGCCAGCAGCCGGACAGGGAATAATCAGCCCCAGCATTTT.

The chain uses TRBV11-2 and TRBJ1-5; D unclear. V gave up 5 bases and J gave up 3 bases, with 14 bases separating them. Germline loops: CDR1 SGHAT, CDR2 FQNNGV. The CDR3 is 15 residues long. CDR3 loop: CASSPGISNNQPQHF. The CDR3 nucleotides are TGTGCCAGCAGCCCCGGTATTTCAAACAATCAGCCCCAGCATTTT.

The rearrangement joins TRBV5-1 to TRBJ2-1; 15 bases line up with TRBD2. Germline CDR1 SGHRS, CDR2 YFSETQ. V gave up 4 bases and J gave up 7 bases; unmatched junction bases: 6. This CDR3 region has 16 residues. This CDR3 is CASSLGLAGGENEQFF. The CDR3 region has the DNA TGCGCCAGCAGCCTGGGACTAGCGGGAGGAGAAAATGAGCAGTTCTTC.

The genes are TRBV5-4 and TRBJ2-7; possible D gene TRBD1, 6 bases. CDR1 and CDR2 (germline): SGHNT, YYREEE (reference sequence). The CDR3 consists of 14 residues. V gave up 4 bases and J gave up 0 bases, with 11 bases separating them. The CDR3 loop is CASSGDNLSYEQYF. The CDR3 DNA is TGTGCCAGCAGCGGGGACAACCTCTCCTACGAGCAGTACTTC.

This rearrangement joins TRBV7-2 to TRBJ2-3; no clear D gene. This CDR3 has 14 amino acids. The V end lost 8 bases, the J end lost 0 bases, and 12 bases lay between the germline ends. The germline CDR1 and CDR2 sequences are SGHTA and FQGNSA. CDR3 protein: CASCAMTSTDTQYF. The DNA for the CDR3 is TGTGCCAGCTGCGCCATGACTAGCACAGATACGCAGTATTTT.

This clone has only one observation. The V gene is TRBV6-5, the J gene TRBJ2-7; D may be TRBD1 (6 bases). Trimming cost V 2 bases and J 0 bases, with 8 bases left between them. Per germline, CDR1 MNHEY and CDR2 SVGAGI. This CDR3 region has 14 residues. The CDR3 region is CASSYTDSSYEQYF. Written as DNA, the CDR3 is TGTGCCAGCAGTTACACGGACAGCTCCTACGAGCAGTACTTC.

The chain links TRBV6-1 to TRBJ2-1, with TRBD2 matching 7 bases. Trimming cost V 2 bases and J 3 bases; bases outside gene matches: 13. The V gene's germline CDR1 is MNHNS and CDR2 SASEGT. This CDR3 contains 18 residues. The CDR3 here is CASSEPLRGRGVYNEQFF. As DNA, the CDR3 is TGTGCCAGCAGTGAACCGCTTCGCGGGAGAGGGGTCTACAATGAGCAGTTCTTC.

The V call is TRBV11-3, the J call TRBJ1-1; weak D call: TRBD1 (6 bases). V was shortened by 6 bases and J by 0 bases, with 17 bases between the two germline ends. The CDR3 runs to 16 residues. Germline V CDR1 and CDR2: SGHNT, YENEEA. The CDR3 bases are TGTGCCAGCAGTCCGGGACACTCAATCATGAACACTGAAGCTTTCTTT. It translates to CASSPGHSIMNTEAFF.

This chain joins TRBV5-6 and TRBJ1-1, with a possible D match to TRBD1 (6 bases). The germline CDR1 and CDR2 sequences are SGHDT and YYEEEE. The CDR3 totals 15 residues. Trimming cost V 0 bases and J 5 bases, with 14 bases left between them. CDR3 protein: CASSLEGGAVTEAFF. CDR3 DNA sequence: TGTGCCAGCAGCTTGGAGGGGGGGGCTGTTACTGAAGCTTTCTTT.

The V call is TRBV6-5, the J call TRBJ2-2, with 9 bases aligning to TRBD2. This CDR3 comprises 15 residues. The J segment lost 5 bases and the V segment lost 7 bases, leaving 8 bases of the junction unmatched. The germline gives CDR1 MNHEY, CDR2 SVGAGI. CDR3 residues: CASTRAGGHTGELFF. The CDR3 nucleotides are TGTGCCAGCACCCGAGCGGGAGGTCATACCGGGGAGCTGTTTTTT.

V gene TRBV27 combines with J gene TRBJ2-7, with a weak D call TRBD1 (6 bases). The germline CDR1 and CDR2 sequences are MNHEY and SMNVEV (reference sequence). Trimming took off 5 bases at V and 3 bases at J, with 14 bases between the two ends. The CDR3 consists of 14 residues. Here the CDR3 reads CASSPGQRNYEQYF. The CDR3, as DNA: TGTGCCAGCAGTCCAGGACAGAGAAACTACGAGCAGTACTTC.

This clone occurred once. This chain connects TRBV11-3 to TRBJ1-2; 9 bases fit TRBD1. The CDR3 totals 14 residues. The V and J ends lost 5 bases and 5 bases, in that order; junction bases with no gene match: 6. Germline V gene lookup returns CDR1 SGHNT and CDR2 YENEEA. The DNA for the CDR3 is TGTGCCAGCAGCAAGGACAGGGGAGTATATGGCTACACCTTC. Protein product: CASSKDRGVYGYTF.

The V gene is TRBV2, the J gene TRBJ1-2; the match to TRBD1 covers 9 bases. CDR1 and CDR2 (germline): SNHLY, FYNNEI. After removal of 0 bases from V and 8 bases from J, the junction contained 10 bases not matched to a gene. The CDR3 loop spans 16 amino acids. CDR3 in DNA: TGTGCCAGCAGTGAAGCGCTTCGCGGGACAGGGTTAGGCTACACCTTC. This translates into CASSEALRGTGLGYTF. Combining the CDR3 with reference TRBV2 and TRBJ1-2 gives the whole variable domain EPEVTQTPSHQVTQMGQEVILRCVPISNHLYFYWYRQILGQKVEFLVSFYNNEISEKSEIFDDQFSVERPDGSNFTLKIRSTKLEDSAMYFCASSEALRGTGLGYTFGSGTRLTVV.

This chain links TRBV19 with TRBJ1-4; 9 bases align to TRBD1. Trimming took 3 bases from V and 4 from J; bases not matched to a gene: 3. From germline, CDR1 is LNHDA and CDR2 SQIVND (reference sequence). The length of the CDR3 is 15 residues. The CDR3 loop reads CASSITGGFNEKLFF. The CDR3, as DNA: TGTGCCAGTAGTATCACAGGGGGCTTTAATGAAAAACTGTTTTTT. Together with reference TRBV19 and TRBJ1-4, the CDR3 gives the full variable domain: DGGITQSPKYLFRKEGQNVTLSCEQNLNHDAMYWYRQDPGQGLRLIYYSQIVNDFQKGDIAEGYSVSREKKESFPLTVTSAQKNPTAFYLCASSITGGFNEKLFFGSGTQLSVL.

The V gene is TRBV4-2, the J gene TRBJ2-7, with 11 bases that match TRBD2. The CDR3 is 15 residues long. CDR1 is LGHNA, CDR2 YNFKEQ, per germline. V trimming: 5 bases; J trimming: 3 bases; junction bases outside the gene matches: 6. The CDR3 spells CASSTYTSGSYEQYF. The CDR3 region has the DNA TGTGCCAGCAGCACATACACTAGCGGGAGCTACGAGCAGTACTTC.

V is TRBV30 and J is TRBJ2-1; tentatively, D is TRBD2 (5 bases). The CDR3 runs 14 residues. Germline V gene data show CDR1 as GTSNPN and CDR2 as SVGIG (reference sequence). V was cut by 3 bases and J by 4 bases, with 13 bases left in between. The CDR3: CAWSSGDGYNEQFF. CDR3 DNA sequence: TGTGCCTGGAGCTCCGGGGATGGGTACAATGAGCAGTTCTTC.

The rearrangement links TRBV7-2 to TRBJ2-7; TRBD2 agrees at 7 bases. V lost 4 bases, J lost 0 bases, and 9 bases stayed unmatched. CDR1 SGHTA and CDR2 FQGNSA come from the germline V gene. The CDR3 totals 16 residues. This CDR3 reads CASSSGSGLVSYEQYF. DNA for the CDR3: TGTGCCAGCAGCTCAGGTTCCGGACTAGTCTCCTACGAGCAGTACTTC. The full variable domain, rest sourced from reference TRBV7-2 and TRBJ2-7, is GAGVSQSPSNKVTEKGKDVELRCDPISGHTALYWYRQSLGQGLEFLIYFQGNSAPDKSGLPSDRFSAERTGGSVSTLTIQRTQQEDSAVYLCASSSGSGLVSYEQYFGPGTRLTVT.

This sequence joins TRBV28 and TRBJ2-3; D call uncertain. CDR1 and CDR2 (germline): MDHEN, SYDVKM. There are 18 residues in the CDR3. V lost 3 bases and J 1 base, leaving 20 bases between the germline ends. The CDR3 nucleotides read TGTGCCAGCAGTTTCTCCCTGTTATCGCGGCTCGGCACAGATACGCAGTATTTT. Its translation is CASSFSLLSRLGTDTQYF.

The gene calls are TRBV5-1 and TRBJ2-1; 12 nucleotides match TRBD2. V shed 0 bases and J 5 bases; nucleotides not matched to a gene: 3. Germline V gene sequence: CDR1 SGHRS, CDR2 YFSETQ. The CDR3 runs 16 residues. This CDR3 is CASSLARLAGDNEQFF. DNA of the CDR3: TGCGCCAGCAGCTTGGCCCGACTAGCGGGAGACAATGAGCAGTTCTTC.

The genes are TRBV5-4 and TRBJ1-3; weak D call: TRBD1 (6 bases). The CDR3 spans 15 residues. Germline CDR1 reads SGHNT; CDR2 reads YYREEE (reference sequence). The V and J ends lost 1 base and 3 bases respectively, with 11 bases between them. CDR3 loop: CASSLQGQFGNTIYF. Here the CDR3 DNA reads TGTGCCAGCAGCTTGCAAGGACAGTTTGGAAACACCATATATTTT.

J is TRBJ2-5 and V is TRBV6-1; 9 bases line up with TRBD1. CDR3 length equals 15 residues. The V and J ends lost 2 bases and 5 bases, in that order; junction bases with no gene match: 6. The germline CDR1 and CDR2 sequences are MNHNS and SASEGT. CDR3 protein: CASSEIGTGTETQYF. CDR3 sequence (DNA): TGTGCCAGCAGTGAAATAGGGACAGGGACTGAGACCCAGTACTTC.

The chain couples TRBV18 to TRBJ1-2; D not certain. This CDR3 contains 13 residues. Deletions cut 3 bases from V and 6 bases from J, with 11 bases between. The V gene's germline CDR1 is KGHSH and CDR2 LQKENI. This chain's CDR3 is CASSPPDWNGYTF. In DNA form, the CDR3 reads TGTGCCAGCTCACCCCCTGACTGGAATGGCTACACCTTC.

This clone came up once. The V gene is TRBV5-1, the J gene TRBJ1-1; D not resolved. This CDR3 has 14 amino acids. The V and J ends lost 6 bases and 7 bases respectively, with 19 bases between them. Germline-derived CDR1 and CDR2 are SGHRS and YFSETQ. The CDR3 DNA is TGCGCCAGCAACCCGGAGGGAGGGAGTCATGAAGCTTTCTTT. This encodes CASNPEGGSHEAFF.